This is a list of T cell receptor beta chains from one sample in a study of T-cell memory formation after mild COVID-19. TCRdb redid the calling of the 5' RACE reads with MiXCR, one entry per CDR3 protein. The sample has approximately 450,000 distinct CDR3 sequences; 15% to 20% are singletons. Sequencing was carried out using PBMCs or a T cell subset sorted from them (not recorded which). The receptor source for this set is an adult woman who had mild COVID-19 (a few samples of this study predate the infection). Cell type and time point are not known. CDR3s include the opening cysteine and the closing phenylalanine or tryptophan. Fields, in order: CDR3 length, clone size, J gene, V gene, D gene, CDR3 protein, CDR3 DNA. D genes are given only for firm matches. Clone sizes are given selectively: once, few, many, or a class where the clone is expanded.

len: 13
abundance: many
j_gene: TRBJ2-7
v_gene: TRBV27
d_gene: -
CDR3aa: CASSLGRAYEQYF
CDR3nt: TGTGCCAGCAGTTTAGGTAGGGCCTACGAGCAGTACTTC

len: 15
abundance: -
j_gene: TRBJ2-6
v_gene: TRBV5-6
d_gene: -
CDR3aa: CASSFSVHGANVLTF
CDR3nt: TGTGCCAGCAGCTTCAGTGTACATGGGGCCAACGTCCTGACTTTC

len: 14
abundance: -
j_gene: TRBJ2-1
v_gene: TRBV5-1
d_gene: -
CDR3aa: CASSLVGGGSEQFF
CDR3nt: TGCGCCAGCAGCTTGGTGGGGGGCGGTAGCGAGCAGTTCTTC

len: 15
abundance: few
j_gene: TRBJ2-1
v_gene: TRBV6-2/TRBV6-3
d_gene: TRBD2
CDR3aa: CASSYTTSGSYEQFF
CDR3nt: TGTGCCAGCAGTTACACTACTAGCGGGAGTTATGAGCAGTTCTTC

len: 13
abundance: -
j_gene: TRBJ1-1
v_gene: TRBV2
d_gene: -
CDR3aa: CASHRSRNTEAFF
CDR3nt: TGTGCCAGTCACAGGTCCCGGAACACTGAAGCTTTCTTT

len: 17
abundance: -
j_gene: TRBJ2-5
v_gene: TRBV18
d_gene: -
CDR3aa: CASSRSPRLVNQETQYF
CDR3nt: TGTGCCAGCTCACGAAGCCCCAGACTTGTGAACCAAGAGACCCAGTACTTC

len: 16
abundance: few
j_gene: TRBJ2-2
v_gene: TRBV6-5
d_gene: TRBD1
CDR3aa: CASRRAGTGGTGELFF
CDR3nt: TGTGCCAGCAGAAGAGCCGGGACAGGGGGCACCGGGGAGCTGTTTTTT

len: 15
abundance: -
j_gene: TRBJ2-1
v_gene: TRBV24-1
d_gene: -
CDR3aa: CATSVPSGRNNEQFF
CDR3nt: TGTGCCACCAGTGTCCCCAGCGGGCGGAACAATGAGCAGTTCTTC

len: 15
abundance: few
j_gene: TRBJ2-1
v_gene: TRBV5-1
d_gene: TRBD1
CDR3aa: CASSKGQGDYNEQFF
CDR3nt: TGCGCCAGCAGTAAAGGACAGGGGGACTACAATGAGCAGTTCTTC

len: 15
abundance: -
j_gene: TRBJ2-1
v_gene: TRBV5-4
d_gene: -
CDR3aa: CASSLLGGRGNEQFF
CDR3nt: TGTGCCAGCAGCCTTTTGGGGGGTAGAGGCAATGAGCAGTTCTTC

len: 15
abundance: -
j_gene: TRBJ2-1
v_gene: TRBV29-1
d_gene: -
CDR3aa: CSVASAGWSNNEQFF
CDR3nt: TGCAGCGTGGCCTCCGCGGGTTGGAGTAACAATGAGCAGTTCTTC

len: 14
abundance: many
j_gene: TRBJ1-1
v_gene: TRBV5-1
d_gene: TRBD1
CDR3aa: CASSSTGRNTEAFF
CDR3nt: TGCGCCAGCAGTTCGACAGGGCGGAACACTGAAGCTTTCTTT

len: 14
abundance: many
j_gene: TRBJ1-2
v_gene: TRBV12-3/TRBV12-4
d_gene: -
CDR3aa: CASSLPGFNYGYTF
CDR3nt: TGTGCCAGCAGTTTGCCAGGGTTCAACTATGGCTACACCTTC

len: 11
abundance: -
j_gene: TRBJ2-1
v_gene: TRBV2
d_gene: -
CDR3aa: CASSEDLVPFF
CDR3nt: TGTGCCAGCAGTGAGGATTTAGTCCCGTTCTTC

len: 16
abundance: -
j_gene: TRBJ2-4
v_gene: TRBV5-8
d_gene: TRBD2
CDR3aa: CASSLGQGLTKNIQYF
CDR3nt: TGTGCCAGCAGCTTGGGGCAGGGACTAACCAAAAACATTCAGTACTTC

len: 13
abundance: -
j_gene: TRBJ1-4
v_gene: TRBV4-1
d_gene: -
CDR3aa: CASSRHGSEKLFF
CDR3nt: TGCGCCAGCAGCCGTCATGGTAGTGAAAAACTGTTTTTT

len: 16
abundance: -
j_gene: TRBJ1-6
v_gene: TRBV2
d_gene: -
CDR3aa: CASSALIRAAGSPLHF
CDR3nt: TGTGCCAGCAGCGCACTAATCCGAGCCGCCGGTTCACCCCTCCACTTT

len: 13
abundance: -
j_gene: TRBJ1-5
v_gene: TRBV6-5
d_gene: -
CDR3aa: CASSYSPNQPQHF
CDR3nt: TGTGCCAGCAGTTACAGCCCAAATCAGCCCCAGCATTTT

len: 13
abundance: -
j_gene: TRBJ2-4
v_gene: TRBV12-3/TRBV12-4
d_gene: -
CDR3aa: CASSVGPLNIQYF
CDR3nt: TGTGCCAGCAGCGTCGGCCCCCTGAACATTCAGTACTTC

len: 15
abundance: -
j_gene: TRBJ2-1
v_gene: TRBV18
d_gene: -
CDR3aa: CASSPPTNPYNEQFF
CDR3nt: TGTGCCAGCTCACCACCGACTAACCCTTACAATGAGCAGTTCTTC

len: 12
abundance: -
j_gene: TRBJ2-5
v_gene: TRBV10-3
d_gene: -
CDR3aa: CAISEVGETQYF
CDR3nt: TGTGCCATCAGTGAGGTCGGCGAGACCCAGTACTTC

len: 15
abundance: -
j_gene: TRBJ1-6
v_gene: TRBV5-1
d_gene: -
CDR3aa: CASRLGWGVDSPLHF
CDR3nt: TGCGCCAGCAGATTGGGGTGGGGGGTGGATTCACCCCTCCACTTT

len: 14
abundance: -
j_gene: TRBJ1-2
v_gene: TRBV5-1
d_gene: -
CDR3aa: CASSLVQGLAGYTF
CDR3nt: TGCGCCAGCAGCTTGGTTCAGGGCTTGGCTGGCTACACCTTC

len: 15
abundance: -
j_gene: TRBJ2-3
v_gene: TRBV18
d_gene: TRBD2
CDR3aa: CASSAYAGDTDTQYF
CDR3nt: TGTGCCAGCTCAGCCTACGCGGGGGACACAGATACGCAGTATTTT

len: 15
abundance: -
j_gene: TRBJ2-7
v_gene: TRBV7-6
d_gene: -
CDR3aa: CASSLVLGGTYEQYF
CDR3nt: TGTGCCAGCAGCTTAGTCCTGGGGGGCACCTACGAGCAGTACTTC

len: 12
abundance: -
j_gene: TRBJ1-1
v_gene: TRBV7-9
d_gene: -
CDR3aa: CASSPSNTEAFF
CDR3nt: TGTGCCAGCAGCCCCTCGAACACTGAAGCTTTCTTT

len: 13
abundance: -
j_gene: TRBJ1-5
v_gene: TRBV6-2/TRBV6-3
d_gene: -
CDR3aa: CASHPFGGQPQHF
CDR3nt: TGTGCCAGCCACCCCTTCGGTGGCCAGCCCCAGCATTTT

len: 14
abundance: -
j_gene: TRBJ2-1
v_gene: TRBV10-3
d_gene: TRBD2
CDR3aa: CAIRLSGGNNEQFF
CDR3nt: TGTGCCATCCGGTTGAGCGGGGGTAACAATGAGCAGTTCTTC

len: 19
abundance: -
j_gene: TRBJ2-3
v_gene: TRBV7-2
d_gene: TRBD2
CDR3aa: CASSLLDLSGSRDGDTQYF
CDR3nt: TGTGCCAGCAGCTTATTGGATCTTAGCGGGAGTAGAGATGGAGATACGCAGTATTTT

len: 16
abundance: few
j_gene: TRBJ2-1
v_gene: TRBV7-9
d_gene: TRBD2
CDR3aa: CASSRVAGGGYNEQFF
CDR3nt: TGTGCCAGCAGCCGAGTTGCGGGAGGGGGCTACAATGAGCAGTTCTTC

len: 15
abundance: -
j_gene: TRBJ1-2
v_gene: TRBV29-1
d_gene: -
CDR3aa: CSADTGTLTNYGYTF
CDR3nt: TGCAGCGCCGACACCGGGACCCTCACCAACTATGGCTACACCTTC

len: 16
abundance: few
j_gene: TRBJ1-2
v_gene: TRBV5-5
d_gene: -
CDR3aa: CASSPGLGLQRYGYTF
CDR3nt: TGTGCCAGCAGCCCAGGGTTGGGTCTACAACGCTATGGCTACACCTTC

len: 13
abundance: once
j_gene: TRBJ1-6
v_gene: TRBV19
d_gene: -
CDR3aa: CASSVSSGSPLHF
CDR3nt: TGTGCCAGTAGTGTGAGTTCGGGTTCACCCCTCCACTTT

len: 15
abundance: -
j_gene: TRBJ2-7
v_gene: TRBV14
d_gene: TRBD2
CDR3aa: CASSQVGGSVGEQYF
CDR3nt: TGTGCCAGCAGCCAAGTTGGCGGGAGCGTTGGGGAGCAGTACTTC

len: 14
abundance: few
j_gene: TRBJ1-2
v_gene: TRBV24-1
d_gene: -
CDR3aa: CATSDFRKNYGYTF
CDR3nt: TGTGCCACCAGTGATTTTCGCAAGAACTATGGCTACACCTTC

len: 16
abundance: -
j_gene: TRBJ1-1
v_gene: TRBV12-3/TRBV12-4
d_gene: TRBD1
CDR3aa: CASSLAQDRVNTEAFF
CDR3nt: TGTGCCAGCAGTTTAGCCCAGGACAGGGTGAACACTGAAGCTTTCTTT

len: 14
abundance: many
j_gene: TRBJ2-7
v_gene: TRBV4-1
d_gene: -
CDR3aa: CASSQAAGSYEQYF
CDR3nt: TGCGCCAGCAGCCAAGCGGCAGGTTCCTACGAGCAGTACTTC

len: 17
abundance: -
j_gene: TRBJ2-5
v_gene: TRBV24-1
d_gene: -
CDR3aa: CATPKEPDREDGETQYF
CDR3nt: TGTGCCACACCTAAGGAACCTGACAGGGAGGACGGAGAGACCCAGTACTTC

len: 18
abundance: -
j_gene: TRBJ2-1
v_gene: TRBV12-3/TRBV12-4
d_gene: TRBD2
CDR3aa: CASSFSDLAGGAYNEQFF
CDR3nt: TGTGCCAGCAGTTTTTCGGATCTAGCGGGGGGCGCTTACAATGAGCAGTTCTTC

len: 11
abundance: -
j_gene: TRBJ2-3
v_gene: TRBV9
d_gene: -
CDR3aa: CVSALGDTQYF
CDR3nt: TGTGTCAGCGCGTTGGGCGATACGCAGTATTTT

len: 15
abundance: -
j_gene: TRBJ2-3
v_gene: TRBV9
d_gene: -
CDR3aa: CASSVMTSGTDTQYF
CDR3nt: TGTGCCAGCAGCGTAATGACGTCGGGCACAGATACGCAGTATTTT

len: 22
abundance: -
j_gene: TRBJ1-1
v_gene: TRBV4-1
d_gene: -
CDR3aa: CASSQGISMMGSQVSANTEAFF
CDR3nt: TGCGCCAGCAGCCAAGGTATCTCGATGATGGGATCCCAGGTGTCCGCGAACACTGAAGCTTTCTTT

len: 14
abundance: few
j_gene: TRBJ2-7
v_gene: TRBV2
d_gene: -
CDR3aa: CASSGGDYSYEQYF
CDR3nt: TGTGCCAGCAGTGGGGGGGATTACTCCTACGAGCAGTACTTC

len: 14
abundance: -
j_gene: TRBJ2-3
v_gene: TRBV7-2
d_gene: -
CDR3aa: CASSLHRRRDTQYF
CDR3nt: TGTGCCAGCAGCTTACATCGGCGAAGGGATACGCAGTATTTT

len: 16
abundance: -
j_gene: TRBJ2-1
v_gene: TRBV6-5
d_gene: TRBD2
CDR3aa: CASSRLTGLLAGEQFF
CDR3nt: TGTGCCAGCAGTAGACTGACGGGACTCCTAGCGGGGGAGCAGTTCTTC

len: 15
abundance: -
j_gene: TRBJ2-7
v_gene: TRBV20-1
d_gene: TRBD2
CDR3aa: CSARPTSGRLHEQYF
CDR3nt: TGCAGTGCTAGACCAACTAGCGGGAGGCTCCACGAGCAGTACTTC

len: 16
abundance: few
j_gene: TRBJ2-3
v_gene: TRBV11-3
d_gene: -
CDR3aa: CASSLPRTETTDTQYF
CDR3nt: TGTGCCAGCAGCCTACCCCGGACGGAAACCACAGATACGCAGTATTTT

len: 16
abundance: -
j_gene: TRBJ1-2
v_gene: TRBV20-1
d_gene: TRBD1
CDR3aa: CSAPNGTTGSYYGYTF
CDR3nt: TGCAGTGCTCCCAATGGGACGACAGGGTCTTACTATGGCTACACCTTC

len: 15
abundance: -
j_gene: TRBJ1-2
v_gene: TRBV12-3/TRBV12-4
d_gene: -
CDR3aa: CASSLGGGLNYGYTF
CDR3nt: TGTGCCAGCAGTTTAGGGGGGGGCCTAAACTATGGCTACACCTTC

len: 13
abundance: many
j_gene: TRBJ2-7
v_gene: TRBV5-6
d_gene: -
CDR3aa: CASSLQNIYEQYF
CDR3nt: TGTGCCAGCAGCTTGCAAAACATCTACGAGCAGTACTTC

len: 15
abundance: many
j_gene: TRBJ2-7
v_gene: TRBV3-1
d_gene: TRBD1
CDR3aa: CASSQPGTGSYEQYF
CDR3nt: TGTGCCAGCAGCCAACCCGGGACAGGCTCCTACGAGCAGTACTTC

len: 14
abundance: few
j_gene: TRBJ2-7
v_gene: TRBV3-1
d_gene: -
CDR3aa: CASSQDLRGNEQYF
CDR3nt: TGTGCCAGCAGCCAAGATCTTCGGGGCAACGAGCAGTACTTC

len: 14
abundance: -
j_gene: TRBJ1-6
v_gene: TRBV14
d_gene: TRBD1
CDR3aa: CASRDRVWDSPLHF
CDR3nt: TGTGCCAGCAGGGACAGGGTATGGGATTCACCCCTCCACTTT

len: 12
abundance: few
j_gene: TRBJ2-1
v_gene: TRBV24-1
d_gene: -
CDR3aa: CATSDPEGGQFF
CDR3nt: TGTGCCACCAGTGACCCCGAGGGTGGGCAGTTCTTC

len: 14
abundance: few
j_gene: TRBJ2-5
v_gene: TRBV5-6
d_gene: -
CDR3aa: CASSFANNQETQYF
CDR3nt: TGTGCCAGCAGCTTCGCCAACAACCAAGAGACCCAGTACTTC

len: 15
abundance: -
j_gene: TRBJ1-3
v_gene: TRBV29-1
d_gene: TRBD1
CDR3aa: CSVTDRAMSGNTIYF
CDR3nt: TGCAGCGTTACGGACAGGGCGATGTCTGGAAACACCATATATTTT

len: 16
abundance: few
j_gene: TRBJ2-1
v_gene: TRBV6-6
d_gene: TRBD2
CDR3aa: CASSNQRGSSYNEQFF
CDR3nt: TGTGCCAGCAGTAATCAGCGGGGAAGCTCCTACAATGAGCAGTTCTTC

len: 16
abundance: -
j_gene: TRBJ1-5
v_gene: TRBV5-8
d_gene: -
CDR3aa: CASSQYIDSSNQPQHF
CDR3nt: TGTGCCAGCAGCCAGTATATTGATAGCTCCAATCAGCCCCAGCATTTT

len: 15
abundance: few
j_gene: TRBJ1-2
v_gene: TRBV19
d_gene: -
CDR3aa: CASSPGGVTNYGYTF
CDR3nt: TGTGCCAGTAGTCCCGGTGGGGTAACTAACTATGGCTACACCTTC

len: 12
abundance: -
j_gene: TRBJ2-2
v_gene: TRBV5-4
d_gene: -
CDR3aa: CASVMNTGELFF
CDR3nt: TGTGCCAGCGTGATGAACACCGGGGAGCTGTTTTTT